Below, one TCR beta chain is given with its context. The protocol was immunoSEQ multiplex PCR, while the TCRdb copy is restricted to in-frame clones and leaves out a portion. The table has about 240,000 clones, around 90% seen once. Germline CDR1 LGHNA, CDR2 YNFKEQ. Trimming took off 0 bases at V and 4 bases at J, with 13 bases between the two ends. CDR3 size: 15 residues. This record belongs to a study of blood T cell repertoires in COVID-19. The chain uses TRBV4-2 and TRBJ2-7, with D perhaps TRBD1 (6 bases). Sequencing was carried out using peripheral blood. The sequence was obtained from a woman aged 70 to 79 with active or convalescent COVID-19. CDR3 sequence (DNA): TGTGCCAGCAGCCAAGATGCACAGGGCGTATACGAGCAGTACTTC. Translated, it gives CASSQDAQGVYEQYF.